This TCR beta chain was identified during a study of cytomegalovirus exposure and HLA in healthy donors. As for the donors, each was a healthy bone marrow donor. This clone has just one count. Its antigen is unknown. Germline V gene lookup returns CDR1 SGHTA and CDR2 FQGNSA. This CDR3 spans 13 amino acids. Trimming stripped 5 bases from V and 1 base from J, with 8 bases between. Vbeta (60) and Jbeta (13) primers were used in the PCR. Some clones are missing from TCRdb's copy, which holds only in-frame ones; the method was immunoSEQ multiplex PCR. The table shows 150,000 or so clones, with just under 80% occurring only once. General observations from the study: Among TCR beta chains, those listed as cytomegalovirus-associated numbered about 160. As a later analysis showed, a missense DCLRE1C variant was linked to trimming of TCR beta V- and J-genes.

This sequence was found in a man between 18 and 29 years old in good health and CMV-seropositive. The rearrangement joins TRBV7-2 to TRBJ2-5; no reliable D call. The sequenced material came from PBMCs. CDR3 in amino acids: CASSPPGQETQYF. CDR3 nucleotides: TGTGCCAGCAGCCCGCCAGGCCAAGAGACCCAGTACTTC.